A single sample gave rise to the 26 T cell receptor beta chains below, sequenced in a study of shared clonotypes between healthy human individuals (dated by TCRdb to the early 2020s). The library was obtained by the immunoSEQ multiplex PCR assay. TCRdb retrieved this table from immuneACCESS and kept in-frame rearrangements only. Not all clones are present; in checked studies, unresolved V genes account for under half, and no reason is known for the remainder. The sample table lists almost 750,000 clones, 72% of them with a count of one. The ten largest clonotypes hold less than 2% of the sample. The sequencing sample was made of memory CD4+ T cells sorted from blood. The sample's cell subset or site, from its label and the paper: CD45RA-negative fraction. Receptors were obtained from a woman in her 30s in good health.

As regards this clone: The sample holds other DNA sequences that translate to the same CDR3. V is TRBV20-1 and J is TRBJ2-5; D is unclear. CDR1 is DFQATT, CDR2 SNEGSKA, per germline (reference sequence). This CDR3 has 10 amino acids. V lost 7 bases, J lost 2 bases, and 5 bases lay in between. The CDR3 region is CSGGQETQYF. In nucleotides, the CDR3 is TGCAGTGGTGGTCAAGAGACCCAGTACTTC.

J is TRBJ2-1 and V is TRBV18; TRBD2 matches at 7 bases. V lost 4 bases, J lost 0 bases, and 9 bases stayed unmatched. The CDR3 loop spans 17 amino acids. Germline CDR1 and CDR2: KGHSH and LQKENI. The CDR3 loop is CASSHRPLAVSYNEQFF. CDR3 coding DNA: TGTGCCAGCTCACATCGTCCCCTAGCGGTCTCCTACAATGAGCAGTTCTTC.

This clone was detected a few times. This sequence joins TRBV30 and TRBJ2-1; TRBD1 agrees at 7 bases. This CDR3 has 15 amino acids. Germline CDR1 GTSNPN, CDR2 SVGIG (reference sequence). V lost 5 bases, J lost 7 bases, and 14 bases stayed unmatched. CDR3 sequence: CAWLNRGNFGNEQFF. The CDR3 DNA reads TGTGCCTGGTTGAACAGGGGTAATTTCGGGAATGAGCAGTTCTTC.

This clone occurred once. This chain connects TRBV6-1 to TRBJ1-6; tentative D call: TRBD1 (5 bases). Germline V gene sequence: CDR1 MNHNS, CDR2 SASEGT. The CDR3 sequence is 14 residues long. The V gene lost 10 bases and the J gene lost 6 bases, with 16 bases spanning the gap. The CDR3 reads CAINREQGNSPLHF. CDR3 DNA sequence: TGTGCCATCAATAGAGAGCAGGGTAATTCACCCCTCCACTTT.

The chain uses TRBV7-8 and TRBJ2-4, with a possible D match to TRBD1 (5 bases). This CDR3 region has 16 residues. V was trimmed by 5 bases and J by 3 bases, leaving 17 bases between them. Germline CDR1 reads SGHVS; CDR2 reads FQNEAQ. The CDR3 sequence is CASSLSPGKDKNIQYF. The CDR3 DNA reads as TGTGCCAGCAGCCTCAGTCCAGGGAAGGACAAAAACATTCAGTACTTC.

With respect to this clone: In the same sample, other DNA sequences code for this CDR3. This chain links TRBV5-1 with TRBJ1-1, with 10 bases lining up with TRBD1. The CDR3 contains 15 residues. CDR1 is SGHRS and CDR2 is YFSETQ in the germline V gene. J lost 5 bases, V lost 4 bases, and 8 bases had no gene match. CDR3 amino acids: CASSPRQGARTEAFF. CDR3 DNA: TGCGCCAGCAGCCCAAGACAGGGGGCGAGAACTGAAGCTTTCTTT.

V usage is TRBV19 and J usage is TRBJ1-5; possibly TRBD1 for D (5 bases). With 3 bases removed from V and 3 bases from J, the gap between germline ends came to 12 bases. Germline V CDR1 and CDR2: LNHDA, SQIVND (reference sequence). The CDR3 extends over 15 amino acids. For the CDR3, the DNA is TGTGCCAGTAGTATCGACAGTAGGCCCAATCAGCCCCAGCATTTT. This codes for CASSIDSRPNQPQHF.

The rearrangement uses TRBV28 and TRBJ2-5; 7 bases map to TRBD2. Unmatched junction bases numbered 3, after V lost 2 bases and J lost 0 bases. Looked up from germline, CDR1 is MDHEN and CDR2 is SYDVKM. CDR3 length: 15 amino acids. The CDR3 reads CASSLPAGNQETQYF. The CDR3 region has the DNA TGTGCCAGCAGTTTACCAGCGGGGAACCAAGAGACCCAGTACTTC. Looking up the rest from reference TRBV28 and TRBJ2-5 gives the full variable domain: DVKVTQSSRYLVKRTGEKVFLECVQDMDHENMFWYRQDPGLGLRLIYFSYDVKMKEKGDIPEGYSVSREKKERFSLILESASTNQTSMYLCASSLPAGNQETQYFGPGTRLLVL.

V gene TRBV25-1 combines with J gene TRBJ1-3, with D uncertain. Trimming removed 10 bases from V and 0 bases from J, with 13 bases in between. Per the germline V gene, CDR1 is MGHDK and CDR2 is SYGVNS. CDR3 size: 14 residues. The DNA of the CDR3 is TGTGCCACAAGTTATGAAACCTCTGGAAACACCATATATTTT. This encodes CATSYETSGNTIYF.

The gene calls are TRBV5-1 and TRBJ2-7; 7 bases fit TRBD2. J was trimmed by 2 bases and V by 0 bases; bases with no gene match: 2. CDR3 size: 14 residues. The germline V gene encodes CDR1 SGHRS and CDR2 YFSETQ. The CDR3 is CASSLGGSAYEQYF. The CDR3 DNA reads as TGCGCCAGCAGCTTGGGCGGGAGTGCCTACGAGCAGTACTTC.

To note about this clone: This sequence may be a read error, since a much larger clone differs from it by one base. Additional DNA sequences in this sample encode the identical CDR3. The chain carries TRBV9 and TRBJ2-3; 11 bases are a match to TRBD2. Germline V gene lookup returns CDR1 SGDLS and CDR2 YYNGEE. The CDR3 covers 15 residues. The V gene end was trimmed by 0 bases and the J gene end by 3 bases; junction bases not matched to a gene: 0. CDR3 DNA: TGTGCCAGCAGCGTAGGACTAGCGGGAACAGATACGCAGTATTTT. Its protein product is CASSVGLAGTDTQYF.

This clone was observed many times. The chain recombines TRBV27 with TRBJ2-7; 8 nucleotides agree with TRBD2. Germline V gives CDR1 MNHEY, CDR2 SMNVEV (reference sequence). The CDR3 runs to 15 residues. Trimming at V came to 5 bases and at J to 0 bases, leaving 6 bases not matched to a gene. The CDR3 DNA reads TGTGCCAGCAGTGCACTAGCGGTTAACTCCTACGAGCAGTACTTC. Protein product: CASSALAVNSYEQYF.

This clone was detected a few times. V and J are TRBV29-1 and TRBJ2-7; possible D gene TRBD2, 5 bases. This CDR3 comprises 15 residues. Trimming removed 4 bases from V and 0 bases from J, with 16 bases in between. Germline CDR1 reads SQVTM; CDR2 reads ANQGSEA. The CDR3 here is CSVGGVGFLSYEQYF. The DNA for the CDR3 is TGCAGCGTTGGGGGAGTTGGATTTCTCTCCTACGAGCAGTACTTC.

This clone was seen once. The chain carries TRBV10-1 and TRBJ2-7; TRBD1 aligns across 7 bases. Germline V gives CDR1 WNHNN, CDR2 SYGVQD (reference sequence). The V segment lost 5 bases and the J segment 7 bases; nucleotides outside the gene matches: 11. The CDR3 has 14 residues. CDR3 bases: TGCGCCAGCAGTAATGACAGGGTCAGTGGGGAGCAGTACTTC. Translation: CASSNDRVSGEQYF.

This clone was detected only a few times. The chain carries TRBV11-2 and TRBJ2-6; D call uncertain. The germline CDR1 and CDR2 sequences are SGHAT and FQNNGV. The CDR3 totals 15 residues. The V end lost 5 bases, the J end lost 0 bases, and 8 bases lay between the germline ends. CDR3 coding DNA: TGTGCCAGCAGCCATGGCAGCTCTGGGGCCAACGTCCTGACTTTC. It specifies CASSHGSSGANVLTF.

On this clone itself: A much more abundant neighbour one base away suggests this may be a read error. The same CDR3 arises from other DNA sequences in this sample as well. This chain links TRBV7-2 with TRBJ2-7; 13 positions match TRBD2. V shed 5 bases, J shed 3 bases, and the junction held 1 base outside the gene matches. The V gene's germline CDR1 is SGHTA and CDR2 FQGNSA. This CDR3 is built from 14 residues. CDR3 nucleotides: TGTGCCAGCAGCCGGACTAGCGGGAGCTACGAGCAGTACTTC. Translating it yields CASSRTSGSYEQYF.

The chain is built from TRBV5-1 and TRBJ2-5; D is unresolved. V gave up 4 bases and J gave up 5 bases, with 18 bases separating them. CDR3 length equals 15 residues. CDR1 SGHRS and CDR2 YFSETQ come from the germline V gene. This CDR3 reads CASSISDTSEETQYF. The CDR3 region has the DNA TGCGCCAGCAGCATCTCAGACACATCCGAGGAGACCCAGTACTTC.

Written as DNA, the CDR3 is TGTGCCAGCAGTGAGGTAGGCGGGAGGACAGATACGCAGTATTTT. Encoded protein: CASSEVGGRTDTQYF. The V call is TRBV2, the J call TRBJ2-3; 8 bases are a match to TRBD2. CDR3 length: 15 residues. Trimming took 3 bases from V and 3 from J; bases not matched to a gene: 5. From germline, CDR1 is SNHLY and CDR2 FYNNEI.

This clone was seen a handful of times. The chain has TRBV5-1 and TRBJ2-3; 7 bases match TRBD2. The CDR3 spans 15 residues. J was trimmed by 4 bases and V by 0 bases; bases with no gene match: 5. CDR1 and CDR2 (germline): SGHRS, YFSETQ. The CDR3 loop is CASSLGGGSADTQYF. CDR3 DNA sequence: TGCGCCAGCAGCTTGGGTGGCGGGAGTGCAGATACGCAGTATTTT.

The rearrangement joins TRBV7-6 to TRBJ1-4; TRBD1 might be the D (5 bases). CDR3 size: 14 residues. Trimming took 5 bases from V and 8 from J, leaving 15 bases between them. Germline V gene lookup returns CDR1 SGHVS and CDR2 FNYEAQ. For the CDR3, the DNA is TGTGCCAGCAGCCCCTCGGGGGTACGGGAAAAACTGTTTTTT. It yields the protein CASSPSGVREKLFF.

The chain carries TRBV6-5 and TRBJ2-7, with D possibly matching TRBD1 (6 bases). The V gene's germline CDR1 is MNHEY and CDR2 SVGAGI. With 7 bases removed from V and 1 base from J, the gap between germline ends came to 11 bases. The CDR3 has 13 residues. CDR3 in DNA: TGTGCCAGCACGGACAGAGCTTCCTACGAGCAGTACTTC. Residues: CASTDRASYEQYF.

This clone was counted only a few times. This chain links TRBV7-9 with TRBJ2-3; 12 nucleotides match TRBD2. Germline-derived CDR1 and CDR2 are SEHNR and FQNEAQ (reference sequence). The length of the CDR3 is 17 residues. With V trimmed by 4 bases and J by 5 bases, 10 bases remained unmatched. For the CDR3, the DNA is TGTGCCAGCAGCTCTGGACTAGCGGGGCCCCGGGGAGATACGCAGTATTTT. This gives the protein CASSSGLAGPRGDTQYF. Full variable domain (rest looked up from reference TRBV7-9 and TRBJ2-3): DTGVSQNPRHKITKRGQNVTFRCDPISEHNRLYWYRQTLGQGPEFLTYFQNEAQLEKSRLLSDRFSAERPKGSFSTLEIQRTEQGDSAMYLCASSSGLAGPRGDTQYFGPGTRLTVL.

The chain recombines TRBV11-3 with TRBJ2-5; the match to TRBD1 covers 12 bases. The CDR3 contains 14 residues. With V trimmed by 5 bases and J by 5 bases, 3 bases remained unmatched. Looked up from germline, CDR1 is SGHNT and CDR2 is YENEEA. The CDR3 loop is CASSQGTGGETQYF. CDR3 bases: TGTGCCAGCAGCCAGGGGACAGGGGGCGAGACCCAGTACTTC.

Notes on this clone: The same CDR3 is also encoded by other DNA sequences in this sample. J is TRBJ1-2 and V is TRBV5-1, with 8 bases that match TRBD1. J was trimmed by 3 bases and V by 2 bases; bases with no gene match: 0. The CDR3 has 13 residues. The germline V gene has CDR1 SGHRS and CDR2 YFSETQ. The CDR3 spells CASSLQGDYGYTF. The CDR3 bases are TGCGCCAGCAGCTTACAGGGGGACTATGGCTACACCTTC.

The CDR3 DNA sequence: TGTGCCAGCAGCTCACGGACGGAGGGAGAGCAGTTCTTC. It yields the protein CASSSRTEGEQFF. This chain connects TRBV11-2 to TRBJ2-1; weak D call: TRBD2 (6 bases). The germline V gene encodes CDR1 SGHAT and CDR2 FQNNGV. This CDR3 is built from 13 residues. V was shortened by 4 bases and J by 10 bases, with 14 bases between the two germline ends.

CDR3 in DNA: TGTGCCAGGGTTCGGGCCTCTGGAAACACCATATATTTT. Protein sequence: CARVRASGNTIYF. This chain connects TRBV11-1 to TRBJ1-3; D uncertain. This CDR3 has 13 residues. The ends were cut back, 9 bases at V and 0 bases at J, with 9 bases in the middle. Germline CDR1 is SGHAT and CDR2 is FQDESV (reference sequence).